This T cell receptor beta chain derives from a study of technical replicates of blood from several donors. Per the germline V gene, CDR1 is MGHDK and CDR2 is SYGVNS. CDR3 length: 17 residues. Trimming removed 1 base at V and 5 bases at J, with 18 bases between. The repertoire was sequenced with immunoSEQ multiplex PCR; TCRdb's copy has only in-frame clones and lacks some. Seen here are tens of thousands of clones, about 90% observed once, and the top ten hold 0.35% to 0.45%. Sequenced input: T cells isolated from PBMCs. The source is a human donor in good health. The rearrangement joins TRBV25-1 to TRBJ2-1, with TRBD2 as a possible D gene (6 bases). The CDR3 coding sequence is TGTGCCAGCAGTGAATCTAGGGAGGACCACCTCAACAATGAGCAGTTCTTC. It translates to CASSESREDHLNNEQFF.